Detailed here is one T cell receptor (beta chain). Its antigen is unknown. Per germline, CDR1 SGHRS and CDR2 YFSETQ. V lost 5 bases, J lost 2 bases, and 3 bases lay in between. CDR3 length equals 11 residues. This sample stems from a study of CD8 T cells in Susac syndrome. Whole-study findings and limits: The authors acknowledged that the study's TCR sequencing and HLA analysis involved relatively few individuals.

The RNA input was 0.5 to 1 ug, and it was reverse transcribed with random hexamers. Amplification of TCR beta CDR3 spanned 54 Vbeta and 13 Jbeta via immunoSEQ multiplex PCR. TCRdb called the immunoSEQ multiplex PCR reads again in MiXCR, with one record for every CDR3 protein. This repertoire shows 300,000 or so distinct CDR3 sequences, 92% found once; its top ten account for over 0.065%. TEMRA cells were FACS-enriched, unlike CD8+ and CD4+ T cells, which were negatively isolated. The receptor was isolated from a human donor with multiple sclerosis. Sample: CD4+ T cells from PBMCs. The chain is built from TRBV5-1 and TRBJ2-3; D is undetermined. CDR3 amino acids: CASRSTDTQYF. The DNA for the CDR3 is TGCGCCAGCAGGTCCACAGATACGCAGTATTTT.